This TCR beta chain comes out of a study of T cells in Graves' hyperthyroidism and ophthalmopathy. Study details: The authors collected peripheral blood at initial diagnosis, before any treatment. Whole-study results and caveats: Blood also carried most thyroid clonotypes expanded above 0.001.

RNA transcripts provided the source from which TCR beta CDR3 regions were amplified. The HTBI primer set was used in a first-round RT-PCR of the TCR CDR3. In TCRdb, the multiplex PCR reads were re-called with MiXCR into one record per CDR3 protein. Here the sample spans some 530,000 distinct CDR3 sequences, about 20% being singletons. This clonotype occurred a few times. Antigen unknown. Germline trimming cut 1 base from V and 8 bases from J; bases unmatched to any gene: 10. CDR3 length: 17 amino acids. Germline-derived CDR1 and CDR2 are GTSNPN and SVGIG (reference sequence). Inclusion characteristics of ophthalmopathy patients comprised a Clinical Activity Score of at least 3, a NOSPECS grade of at least 4, and duration under 3 months. Diagnoses were established using clinical symptoms, serum thyroxine and TRAb, thyroid ultrasound and orbital computed tomography.

The receptor comes from a woman between 65 and 79 years old with Graves' ophthalmopathy. The gene calls are TRBV30 and TRBJ2-1; 14 bases are shared with TRBD2. The material sequenced was blood. The CDR3 bases are TGTGCCTGGAGTGCCATGGGGACTAGCGGGAGAAGGGATGAGCAGTTCTTC. Its protein product is CAWSAMGTSGRRDEQFF.